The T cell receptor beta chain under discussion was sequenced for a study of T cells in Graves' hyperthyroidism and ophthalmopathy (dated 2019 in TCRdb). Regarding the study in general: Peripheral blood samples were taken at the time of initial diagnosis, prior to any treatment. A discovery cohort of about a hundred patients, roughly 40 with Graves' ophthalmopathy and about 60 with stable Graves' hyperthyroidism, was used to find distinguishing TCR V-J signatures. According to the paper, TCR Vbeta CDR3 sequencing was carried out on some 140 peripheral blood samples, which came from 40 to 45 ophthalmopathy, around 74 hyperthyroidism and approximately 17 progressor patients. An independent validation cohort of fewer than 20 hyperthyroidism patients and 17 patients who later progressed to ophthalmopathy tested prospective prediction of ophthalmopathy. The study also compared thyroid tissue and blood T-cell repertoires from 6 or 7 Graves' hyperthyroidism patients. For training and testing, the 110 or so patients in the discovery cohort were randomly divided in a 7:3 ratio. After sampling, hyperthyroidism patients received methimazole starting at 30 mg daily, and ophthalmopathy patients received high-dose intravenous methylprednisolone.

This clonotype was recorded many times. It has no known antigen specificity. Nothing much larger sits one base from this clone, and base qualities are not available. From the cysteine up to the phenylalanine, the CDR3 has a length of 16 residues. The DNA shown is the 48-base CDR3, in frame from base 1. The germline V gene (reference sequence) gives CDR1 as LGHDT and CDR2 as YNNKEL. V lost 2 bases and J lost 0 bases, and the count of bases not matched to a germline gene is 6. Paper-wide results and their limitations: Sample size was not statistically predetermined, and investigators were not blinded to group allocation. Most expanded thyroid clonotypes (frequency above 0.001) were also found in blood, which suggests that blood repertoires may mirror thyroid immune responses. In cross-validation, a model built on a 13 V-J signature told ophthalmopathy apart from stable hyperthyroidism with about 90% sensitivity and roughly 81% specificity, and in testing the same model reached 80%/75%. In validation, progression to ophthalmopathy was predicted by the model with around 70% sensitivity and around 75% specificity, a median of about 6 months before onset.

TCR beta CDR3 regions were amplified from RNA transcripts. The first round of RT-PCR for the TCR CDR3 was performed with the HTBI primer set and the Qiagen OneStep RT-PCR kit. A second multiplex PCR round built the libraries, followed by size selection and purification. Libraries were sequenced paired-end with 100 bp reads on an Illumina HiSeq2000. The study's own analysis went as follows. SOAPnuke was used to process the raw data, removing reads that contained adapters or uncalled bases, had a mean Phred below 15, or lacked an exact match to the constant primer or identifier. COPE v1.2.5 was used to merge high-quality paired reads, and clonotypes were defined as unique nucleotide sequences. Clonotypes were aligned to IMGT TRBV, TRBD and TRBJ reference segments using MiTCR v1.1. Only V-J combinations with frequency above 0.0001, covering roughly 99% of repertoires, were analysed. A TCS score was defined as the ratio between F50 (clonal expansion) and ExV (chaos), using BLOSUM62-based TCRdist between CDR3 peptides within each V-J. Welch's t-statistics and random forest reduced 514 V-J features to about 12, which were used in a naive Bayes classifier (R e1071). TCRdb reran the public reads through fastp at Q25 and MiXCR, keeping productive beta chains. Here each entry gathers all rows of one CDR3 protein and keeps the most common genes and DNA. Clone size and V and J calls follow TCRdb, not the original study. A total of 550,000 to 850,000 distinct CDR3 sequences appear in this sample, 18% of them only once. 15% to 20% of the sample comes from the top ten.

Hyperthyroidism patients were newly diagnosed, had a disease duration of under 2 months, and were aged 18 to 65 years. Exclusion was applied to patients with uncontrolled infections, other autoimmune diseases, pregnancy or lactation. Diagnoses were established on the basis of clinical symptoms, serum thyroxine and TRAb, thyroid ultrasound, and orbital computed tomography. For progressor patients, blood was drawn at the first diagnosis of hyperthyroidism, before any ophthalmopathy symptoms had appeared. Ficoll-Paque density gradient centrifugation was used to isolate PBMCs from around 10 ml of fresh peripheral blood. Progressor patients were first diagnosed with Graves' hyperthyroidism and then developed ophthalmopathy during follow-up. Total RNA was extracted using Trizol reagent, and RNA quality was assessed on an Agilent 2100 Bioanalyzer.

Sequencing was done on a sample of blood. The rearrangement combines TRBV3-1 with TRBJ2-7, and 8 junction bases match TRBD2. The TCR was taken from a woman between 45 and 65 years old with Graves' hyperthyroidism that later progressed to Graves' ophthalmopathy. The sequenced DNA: TGTGCCAGCAGCCAACCCCTCGCGGGGGGCTCCTACGAGCAGTACTTC. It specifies CASSQPLAGGSYEQYF.